These 2 T cell receptor beta chains were sequenced from one sample in a study of CD4 T cells in relation to SARS-CoV-2 and coronaviruses (dated by TCRdb to the early 2020s). The antigens of these receptors remain unknown. CD4+ T cells from unexposed donors were collected before the COVID-19 pandemic (2011-2018). The EasySep CD4+ T cell isolation kit was used to isolate CD4+ T cells once the cultures had run for ten to eleven days. The library was prepared using the immunoSEQ multiplex PCR assay. This immuneACCESS table, as held by TCRdb, lists in-frame sequences with V and J called but not all clones. Of the missing ones, under half trace to an unresolved V gene in checked studies; the others have no known cause. Present in this sample are 20,000 to 25,000 clones, around 82% of which were seen just once. Of the sample, about 14% is held by the ten largest clones. Sequencing was carried out using CD4+ T cells from PBMCs, cultured in vitro. The receptor source for this set is a human donor in good health.

V usage is TRBV12-2 and J usage is TRBJ2-7; the D call TRBD1 from the table was never checked on the DNA. TRBV12-2 constitutes a pseudogene. There are 11 residues in the CDR3. In nucleotides, the CDR3 is TGTGCAAGTTGGCTTTTCTACGAGCAGTACTTC. This encodes CASWLFYEQYF.

The CDR3: CASSLRGGVPYEQYF. CDR3 nucleotides: TGTGCCAGCAGCTTACGAGGGGGAGTCCCCTACGAGCAGTACTTC. The chain has TRBV7-3 and TRBJ2-7; the D gene is possibly TRBD1 (6 bases). CDR1 is SGHTA and CDR2 is FQGTGA in the germline V gene. CDR3 size: 15 residues. Trimming cost V 2 bases and J 2 bases, with 13 bases left between them.